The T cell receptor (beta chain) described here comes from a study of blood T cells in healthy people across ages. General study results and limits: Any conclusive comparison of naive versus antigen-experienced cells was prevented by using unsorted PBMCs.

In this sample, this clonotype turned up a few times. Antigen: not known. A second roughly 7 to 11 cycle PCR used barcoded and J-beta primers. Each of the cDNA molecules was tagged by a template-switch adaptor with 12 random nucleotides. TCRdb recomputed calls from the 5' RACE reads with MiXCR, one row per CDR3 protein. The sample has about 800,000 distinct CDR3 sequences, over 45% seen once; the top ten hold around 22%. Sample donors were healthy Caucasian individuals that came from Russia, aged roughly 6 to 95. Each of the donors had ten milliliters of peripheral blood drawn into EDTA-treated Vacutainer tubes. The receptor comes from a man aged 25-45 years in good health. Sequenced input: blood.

CDR3 amino acids: CASSFVPSGGGEQFF. CDR3 nucleotide sequence: TGCGCCAGCAGCTTTGTCCCTAGCGGGGGCGGTGAGCAGTTCTTC. V gene TRBV5-1 combines with J gene TRBJ2-1, with TRBD2 identical over 10 bases. Germline values: CDR1 SGHRS, CDR2 YFSETQ. This CDR3 has 15 residues. Losses at the gene ends were 2 bases for V and 9 bases for J; bases not matched to a gene: 8.